The rows below give T cell receptor beta chains drawn from one sample of a study of cytomegalovirus exposure and HLA in healthy donors. TCRdb keeps only in-frame clones here, not all; method: immunoSEQ multiplex PCR. Of approximately 77,000 clones in the sample, roughly 78% were seen once. The material sequenced was PBMCs. All receptors derive from a man aged 40-55 years in good health and CMV-seronegative. The CDR3 runs from the conserved cysteine through the conserved F or W. Each record gives: V gene, D gene, clone size, CDR3 length, J gene, CDR3 DNA, CDR3 protein. The D gene is left open where the match is weak. Clone size is not always given. Where it is, it says once, few, many or a class for expanded clones.

TRBV27	.	.	15	TRBJ2-5	TGTGCCAGCAGTCTGAAACCCCGGTACCAAGAGACCCAGTACTTC	CASSLKPRYQETQYF
TRBV7-6	TRBD2	.	18	TRBJ2-1	TGTGCCAGCAGCTTAGGGGGGACTAGCGGGATATCCAGGAATGAGCAGTTCTTC	CASSLGGTSGISRNEQFF
TRBV7-7	.	once	14	TRBJ2-3	TGTGCTAGCAGCCGTACTTCTAGCACAGATACGCAGTATTTT	CASSRTSSTDTQYF
TRBV28	.	.	14	TRBJ1-3	TGTGCCAGCATGAGCAGGGCGTCTGGAAACACCATATATTTT	CASMSRASGNTIYF
TRBV5-1	.	.	12	TRBJ2-1	TGCGCCAGCAGCCCCGACGCACTCAGTCGGGTCTTC	CASSPDALSRVF
TRBV28	TRBD2	.	15	TRBJ2-7	TGTGCCAGCAGTTCCCCACTAGCGGGAGATCACGAGCAGTACTTC	CASSSPLAGDHEQYF
TRBV27	.	.	15	TRBJ1-4	TGTGCCAGCAGGAAAAGCGGGGGCCAGGGTGGAAAACTGTTTTTT	CASRKSGGQGGKLFF
TRBV5-4	TRBD2	few	16	TRBJ2-7	TGTGCCAGCAGCTTGGATAGCGGGAGCGATCCCTACGAGCAGTACTTC	CASSLDSGSDPYEQYF
TRBV30	.	.	13	TRBJ2-7	TGTGCCTGGAGTGTCCGGTCGGGGGATGAGCAGTACTTC	CAWSVRSGDEQYF
TRBV5-1	TRBD2	.	16	TRBJ2-1	TGCGCCAGCAGCAAGGGGACTAGCGGGACTCCCAATGAGCAGTTCTTC	CASSKGTSGTPNEQFF
TRBV15	.	.	13	TRBJ1-2	TGTGCCACCAGCGTGGGTTCAGGGTTTAGCTACACCTTC	CATSVGSGFSYTF
TRBV28	TRBD2	.	14	TRBJ2-5	TGTGCCAGCAGAAGTAGCGGGAACCAAGAGACCCAGTACTTC	CASRSSGNQETQYF
TRBV5-6	TRBD1	.	15	TRBJ2-6	TGTGCCAGCAGCGAAACAGGGGATGGGGCCAACGTCCTGACTTTC	CASSETGDGANVLTF